The clone carrying this T cell receptor (beta chain) was counted between two and nine times. TCRdb redid the calling of the RT-PCR reads with MiXCR, one entry per CDR3 protein. The sample lists more than 550,000 distinct CDR3 sequences, approximately 15% occurring once. Per germline, CDR1 MNHEY and CDR2 SVGAGI. This CDR3 comprises 15 residues. J was trimmed by 6 bases and V by 3 bases; bases with no gene match: 8. The chain couples TRBV6-5 to TRBJ2-4, with 7 bases aligning to TRBD1. The sequence came from a female donor in good health, serving as a healthy control. Sequencing input: memory CD4+ T cells from blood. CDR3 sequence reads: CASSYMAGDRNIQYF. CDR3 coding DNA: TGTGCCAGCAGTTATATGGCAGGGGACAGAAACATTCAGTACTTC.